Below are 29 T cell receptor beta chains sequenced from a single sample in a study of radiation and T cells in renal cell carcinoma. Sequenced by immunoSEQ multiplex PCR; TCRdb stores in-frame clones only, minus some. Here the sample spans 150,000 to 200,000 clones, about 88% being singletons. Specified time point: blood 4 weeks post-SBRT, at nephrectomy. Treatment defined: 15 Gy SBRT to primary tumor, nephrectomy 4 weeks later. The source was blood, collected from a patient whose treatment included radiotherapy and nephrectomy. The receptors were gathered from a woman aged 50 to 60 with renal cell carcinoma.

The rearrangement uses TRBV6-1 and TRBJ2-3, with D possibly being TRBD2 (6 bases). Germline-derived CDR1 and CDR2 are MNHNS and SASEGT. This CDR3 is 15 amino acids long. With 3 bases removed from V and 7 bases from J, the gap between germline ends came to 17 bases. CDR3 nucleotide sequence: TGTGCCAGCAGTGAGCTCTCTATGGGGGGTTATACGCAGTATTTT. Translating gives CASSELSMGGYTQYF.

V usage is TRBV12-5 and J usage is TRBJ2-1, with D possibly being TRBD1 (6 bases). Trimming took off 3 bases at V and 6 bases at J, with 9 bases between the two ends. The germline V gene encodes CDR1 LGHNT and CDR2 FRNRAP. The CDR3 loop spans 13 amino acids. The chain's CDR3 is CASGFGQLNEQFF. The CDR3 region has the DNA TGTGCTAGTGGTTTCGGACAGCTCAATGAGCAGTTCTTC. The whole variable domain, filled in from reference TRBV12-5 and TRBJ2-1, reads DARVTQTPRHKVTEMGQEVTMRCQPILGHNTVFWYRQTMMQGLELLAYFRNRAPLDDSGMPKDRFSAEMPDATLATLKIQPSEPRDSAVYFCASGFGQLNEQFFGPGTRLTVL.

The CDR3 loop reads CASSVGGWTEAFF. CDR3 sequence (DNA): TGTGCCAGCAGCGTCGGGGGTTGGACTGAAGCTTTCTTT. The rearrangement joins TRBV9 to TRBJ1-1; D possibly corresponds to TRBD1 (5 bases). The CDR3 totals 13 residues. Deletions cut 2 bases from V and 5 bases from J, with 10 bases between. Per germline, CDR1 SGDLS and CDR2 YYNGEE.

This clone has just a few counts. This chain connects TRBV6-5 to TRBJ2-2, with 9 bases that match TRBD1. With V trimmed by 7 bases and J by 7 bases, 10 bases remained unmatched. Per the germline V gene, CDR1 is MNHEY and CDR2 is SVGAGI. This CDR3 spans 15 amino acids. The CDR3 is CASKPRDRAGGELFF. DNA of the CDR3: TGTGCCAGCAAGCCCCGGGACAGGGCCGGCGGGGAGCTGTTTTTT.

The V call is TRBV6-5, the J call TRBJ1-2; TRBD1 agrees at 10 bases. Germline lookup yields CDR1 MNHEY and CDR2 SVGAGI. Trimming at V came to 2 bases and at J to 14 bases, leaving 14 bases not matched to a gene. This CDR3 region has 15 residues. CDR3 in amino acids: CASSYKSSWTGGRTF. As DNA, the CDR3 is TGTGCCAGCAGTTACAAATCCAGCTGGACAGGGGGGAGGACCTTC.

The genes are TRBV5-4 and TRBJ2-3, with D unresolved. Trimming removed 3 bases from V and 1 base from J, with 9 bases in between. The length of the CDR3 is 14 residues. Germline assignment: CDR1 SGHNT and CDR2 YYREEE (reference sequence). The CDR3 sequence is CASSSRTGTDTQYF. CDR3 nucleotides: TGTGCCAGCAGCTCTAGGACGGGCACAGATACGCAGTATTTT.

This chain links TRBV11-3 with TRBJ2-7, with a weak D call TRBD1 (7 bases). CDR1 is SGHNT and CDR2 is YENEEA in the germline V gene. The V gene lost 5 bases and the J gene lost 5 bases, with 16 bases spanning the gap. The CDR3 is made up of 14 amino acids. The CDR3 DNA follows: TGTGCCAGCAGCCAGGGGGGCACCCTGAACGAGCAGTACTTC. Translating it yields CASSQGGTLNEQYF.

This clone was seen only a few times. The V gene is TRBV4-1, the J gene TRBJ1-1, with D hard to call. CDR1 and CDR2 (germline): MGHRA, YSYEKL. The CDR3 is 15 amino acids. V lost 0 bases and J 5 bases, leaving 13 bases between the germline ends. The CDR3 region has the DNA TGCGCCAGCAGCCAAGACGGCCTCCCTGGGACTGAAGCTTTCTTT. Its protein is CASSQDGLPGTEAFF.

The V call is TRBV5-1, the J call TRBJ2-3, with 12 nucleotides matching TRBD2. The germline V gene has CDR1 SGHRS and CDR2 YFSETQ. J lost 3 bases, V lost 4 bases, and 6 bases had no gene match. This CDR3 is built from 16 residues. In DNA, the CDR3 is TGCGCCAGCAGCCGGCGACTAGCGGGGGATACAGATACGCAGTATTTT. It yields the protein CASSRRLAGDTDTQYF.

The V call is TRBV5-1, the J call TRBJ2-2; 7 nucleotides align to TRBD1. The CDR3 extends over 16 amino acids. The V gene end was trimmed by 4 bases and the J gene end by 5 bases; junction bases not matched to a gene: 11. In germline, CDR1 is SGHRS, CDR2 YFSETQ. The CDR3 region is CASSTTPGQLTGELFF. The DNA for the CDR3 is TGCGCCAGCAGCACTACTCCGGGACAGCTGACCGGGGAGCTGTTTTTT.

This clone appeared a single time. This chain connects TRBV15 to TRBJ1-5; no reliable D call. The ends were cut back, 3 bases at V and 4 bases at J, with 13 bases in the middle. Germline V gene lookup returns CDR1 LNHNV and CDR2 YYDKDF (reference sequence). This CDR3 contains 15 residues. Here the CDR3 reads CATSREDLGNQPQHF. DNA of the CDR3: TGTGCCACCAGCAGGGAGGACCTGGGGAATCAGCCCCAGCATTTT.

This chain joins TRBV19 and TRBJ2-5; TRBD1 agrees at 10 bases. CDR1 is LNHDA and CDR2 is SQIVND in the germline V gene (reference sequence). The CDR3 consists of 13 residues. J gave up 2 bases and V 8 bases, and 2 bases lay outside the gene matches. CDR3 bases: TGTGCCAGTGGGACAGGGGCACAAGAGACCCAGTACTTC. Its translation: CASGTGAQETQYF.

The J gene is TRBJ1-2, the V gene TRBV7-2; D is possibly TRBD1 (5 bases). CDR3 length: 15 residues. Trimming removed 5 bases from V and 0 bases from J, with 13 bases in between. Germline V gene sequence: CDR1 SGHTA, CDR2 FQGNSA. CDR3 loop: CASSNIRGSNYGYTF. The CDR3 coding sequence is TGTGCCAGCAGCAATATCCGGGGCTCTAACTATGGCTACACCTTC.

This clone was detected only once. This sequence joins TRBV2 and TRBJ1-1; the D gene is possibly TRBD1 (5 bases). Germline V gene sequence: CDR1 SNHLY, CDR2 FYNNEI. This CDR3 comprises 13 residues. V lost 2 bases, J lost 4 bases, and 8 bases lay in between. The CDR3 DNA reads as TGTGCCAGCAGTGAAAGGGGATCCACTGAAGCTTTCTTT. It encodes CASSERGSTEAFF.

The chain couples TRBV19 to TRBJ1-3; 7 bases fit TRBD1. Per germline, CDR1 LNHDA and CDR2 SQIVND (reference sequence). The V and J ends lost 4 bases and 0 bases, in that order; junction bases with no gene match: 9. CDR3 length: 17 residues. CDR3 bases: TGTGCCAGTAGTAAACTACAGGGGCTGAGCTCTGGAAACACCATATATTTT. Protein product: CASSKLQGLSSGNTIYF.

The genes are TRBV6-1 and TRBJ1-5; D is possibly TRBD1 (6 bases). The length of the CDR3 is 14 residues. The germline CDR1 and CDR2 sequences are MNHNS and SASEGT. The V end was cut by 9 bases, the J end by 6 bases, with 18 bases between. The CDR3 nucleotides read TGTGCCAGTAGGTCTTGGGGGGCGAGTCAGCCCCAGCATTTT. It is translated as CASRSWGASQPQHF.

In its sample, this clone was seen once. This rearrangement joins TRBV5-4 to TRBJ2-2, with TRBD2 matching 14 bases. Germline V gives CDR1 SGHNT, CDR2 YYREEE (reference sequence). The CDR3 is 17 residues long. The V and J ends lost 4 bases and 0 bases, in that order; junction bases with no gene match: 2. The CDR3 nucleotides read TGTGCCAGCAGCAAGGGACTAGCGGGGGCGAACACCGGGGAGCTGTTTTTT. It is translated as CASSKGLAGANTGELFF.

The V and J genes are TRBV5-5 and TRBJ1-5; maybe TRBD1 (5 bases). Germline CDR1 SGHKS, CDR2 YYEKEE (reference sequence). This CDR3 is built from 14 residues. V shed 0 bases and J shed 3 bases, with 7 bases lying between them. CDR3 nucleotide sequence: TGTGCCAGCAGCTTGGGCAGGGCCAATCAGCCCCAGCATTTT. It yields the protein CASSLGRANQPQHF. Variable domain in full (rest from reference TRBV5-5 and TRBJ1-5): DAGVTQSPTHLIKTRGQQVTLRCSPISGHKSVSWYQQVLGQGPQFIFQYYEKEERGRGNFPDRFSARQFPNYSSELNVNALLLGDSALYLCASSLGRANQPQHFGDGTRLSIL.

The chain employs TRBV25-1 and TRBJ1-1; perhaps TRBD1 as D (5 bases). CDR1 is MGHDK and CDR2 is SYGVNS in the germline V gene. The CDR3 contains 15 residues. Deletions cut 2 bases from V and 6 bases from J, with 16 bases between. CDR3 sequence (DNA): TGTGCCAGCAGTGAAATTGGGGGGAGTTTCGCTGAAGCTTTCTTT. Protein sequence: CASSEIGGSFAEAFF.

In this sample, this clone turned up a few times. V and J are TRBV5-1 and TRBJ1-1; no clear D. The CDR3 covers 14 residues. The germline CDR1 and CDR2 sequences are SGHRS and YFSETQ. The germline V and J ends were trimmed by 1 base and 1 base, with 8 bases remaining between them. CDR3 residues: CASSLYGENTEAFF. The DNA of the CDR3 is TGCGCCAGCAGCTTGTACGGGGAGAACACTGAAGCTTTCTTT.

V is TRBV7-8 and J is TRBJ1-1; the D gene is possibly TRBD1 (5 bases). The length of the CDR3 is 16 residues. Germline V lookup: CDR1 SGHVS, CDR2 FQNEAQ. Trimming pared 8 bases from V and 1 base from J, leaving 20 bases between. CDR3 nucleotides: TGTGCCAGCGGGGGGGTCGGCGGCAGATCGAACACTGAAGCTTTCTTT. Translation: CASGGVGGRSNTEAFF.

The chain joins TRBV5-6 to TRBJ1-2; D unresolved. The CDR3 is made up of 15 amino acids. Trimming stripped 4 bases from V and 1 base from J, with 14 bases between. CDR1 SGHDT and CDR2 YYEEEE come from the germline V gene. The CDR3 reads CASSQPPGLNYGYTF. CDR3 nucleotides: TGTGCCAGCAGCCAACCCCCGGGCCTTAACTATGGCTACACCTTC.

V usage is TRBV18 and J usage is TRBJ1-5; D uncertain. The V end lost 3 bases, the J end lost 3 bases, and 9 bases lay between the germline ends. This CDR3 comprises 14 residues. Germline loops: CDR1 KGHSH, CDR2 LQKENI. This CDR3 is CASSPERTNQPQHF. DNA for the CDR3: TGTGCCAGCTCACCCGAGAGAACCAATCAGCCCCAGCATTTT.

The rearrangement links TRBV7-6 to TRBJ2-7; D gene ambiguous. This CDR3 region has 13 residues. Germline V lookup: CDR1 SGHVS, CDR2 FNYEAQ. V lost 5 bases to trimming and J lost 2 bases, with 10 bases between them. The CDR3 reads CASSATSAYEQYF. In nucleotides, the CDR3 is TGTGCCAGCAGCGCCACCTCCGCCTACGAGCAGTACTTC.

The chain combines TRBV7-2 with TRBJ1-2, with unresolved D. The germline V gene has CDR1 SGHTA and CDR2 FQGNSA. The CDR3 runs to 11 residues. V gave up 6 bases and J gave up 7 bases, with 9 bases separating them. Written as DNA, the CDR3 is TGTGCCAGCAGTAATGGTGGTGGCTACACCTTC. It specifies CASSNGGGYTF.

This clone was picked up one time. CDR3 DNA: TGTGCCAGTAGTATAGAAACAGGGGGATCGTTTGATACGCAGTATTTT. It specifies CASSIETGGSFDTQYF. The chain carries TRBV19 and TRBJ2-3; 8 bases fit TRBD1. The CDR3 runs 16 residues. J was trimmed by 6 bases and V by 0 bases; bases with no gene match: 8. Germline V gives CDR1 LNHDA, CDR2 SQIVND (reference sequence).

The chain uses TRBV18 and TRBJ2-7; the D is unclear. V lost 2 bases, J lost 0 bases, and 11 bases lay in between. Germline CDR1 reads KGHSH; CDR2 reads LQKENI. CDR3 length: 15 amino acids. CDR3 bases: TGTGCCAGCTCACCAGGCTTCACGAGCTCCTACGAGCAGTACTTC. It encodes CASSPGFTSSYEQYF. The entire variable domain, with the rest obtained from reference TRBV18 and TRBJ2-7, is as follows: NAGVMQNPRHLVRRRGQEARLRCSPMKGHSHVYWYRQLPEEGLKFMVYLQKENIIDESGMPKERFSAEFPKEGPSILRIQQVVRGDSAAYFCASSPGFTSSYEQYFGPGTRLTVT.

This rearrangement joins TRBV19 to TRBJ1-1, with 7 bases matching TRBD1. From germline, CDR1 is LNHDA and CDR2 SQIVND (reference sequence). The CDR3 sequence is 13 residues long. The J segment lost 6 bases and the V segment lost 4 bases, leaving 5 bases of the junction unmatched. CDR3 sequence: CASSTDRDAEAFF. The CDR3 DNA sequence: TGTGCCAGTAGTACCGACAGGGACGCTGAAGCTTTCTTT.

This clone was detected a few times. Other DNA sequences in the same sample also yield this CDR3. The chain links TRBV5-1 to TRBJ2-2; weak D call: TRBD1 (6 bases). V was clipped by 4 bases and J by 1 base, with 14 bases between them. Germline V gene sequence: CDR1 SGHRS, CDR2 YFSETQ. CDR3 size: 16 residues. This CDR3 reads CASSPQGGLNTGELFF. The CDR3 DNA sequence: TGCGCCAGCAGCCCACAGGGTGGGCTGAACACCGGGGAGCTGTTTTTT. Combining the CDR3 with reference TRBV5-1 and TRBJ2-2 gives the whole variable domain KAGVTQTPRYLIKTRGQQVTLSCSPISGHRSVSWYQQTPGQGLQFLFEYFSETQRNKGNFPGRFSGRQFSNSRSEMNVSTLELGDSALYLCASSPQGGLNTGELFFGEGSRLTVL.